This TCR beta chain was recorded in a study of sequential checkpoint blockade in melanoma. About the study: Patients were randomized 1:1 to nivolumab-then-ipilimumab or ipilimumab-then-nivolumab first-line.

Per germline, CDR1 SGDLS and CDR2 YYNGEE. The ends lost 6 bases at V and 5 bases at J; junction bases unmatched: 7. This CDR3 region has 14 residues. Treatment specified: randomized to nivolumab then ipilimumab (arm A) or the reverse (arm B). Live CD3+CD8+ CD19− CD56− cells were sorted from PBMCs. Repertoires were generated with immunoSEQ multiplex PCR, while TCRdb's copy carries only in-frame clones and drops some. Of under 15,000 clones in the sample, 65% to 75% were seen once. This specimen consisted of CD8+ T cells sorted from blood (inferred from file names), obtained from a patient given nivolumab and ipilimumab in sequence. The receptor was derived from a human donor with melanoma. The chain employs TRBV9 and TRBJ2-3; 9 bases match TRBD2. CDR3 nucleotide sequence: TGTGCCAGCAAGAGCGGGGGGTCGGTAGATACGCAGTATTTT. Translation gives CASKSGGSVDTQYF.